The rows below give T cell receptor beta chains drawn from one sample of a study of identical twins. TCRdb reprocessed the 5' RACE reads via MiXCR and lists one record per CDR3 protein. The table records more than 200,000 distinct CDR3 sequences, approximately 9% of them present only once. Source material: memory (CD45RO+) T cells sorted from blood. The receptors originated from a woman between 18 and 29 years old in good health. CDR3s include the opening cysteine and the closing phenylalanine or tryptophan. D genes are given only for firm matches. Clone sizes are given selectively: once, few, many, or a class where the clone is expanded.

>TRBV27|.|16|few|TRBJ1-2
CASSALGDRTNYGYTF
TGTGCCAGCAGCGCACTCGGTGACAGGACTAACTATGGCTACACCTTC
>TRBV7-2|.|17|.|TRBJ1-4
CASSLWTVLSTNEKLFF
TGTGCCAGCAGCTTATGGACAGTTCTTTCAACTAATGAAAAACTGTTTTTT
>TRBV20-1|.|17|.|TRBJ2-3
CSAKPLDWAVGTDTQYF
TGCAGTGCTAAACCCCTGGACTGGGCCGTGGGCACAGATACGCAGTATTTT
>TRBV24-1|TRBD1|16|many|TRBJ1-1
CATSDPRQGRNTEAFF
TGTGCCACCAGTGATCCCCGACAGGGACGGAACACTGAAGCTTTCTTT
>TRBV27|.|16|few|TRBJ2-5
CASSIGAGGAGETQYF
TGTGCCAGCAGTATTGGGGCCGGGGGCGCAGGGGAGACCCAGTACTTC
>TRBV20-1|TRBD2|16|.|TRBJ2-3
CSAGRGTSGSTDTQYF
TGCAGTGCTGGGCGAGGGACTAGCGGGAGCACAGATACGCAGTATTTT
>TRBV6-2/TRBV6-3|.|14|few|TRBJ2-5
CASSTRTPQETQYF
TGTGCCAGCAGTACCCGGACACCCCAAGAGACCCAGTACTTC
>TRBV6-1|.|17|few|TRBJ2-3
CASSPQLGRGSADTQYF
TGTGCCAGCAGCCCTCAATTGGGGCGGGGATCAGCAGATACGCAGTATTTT
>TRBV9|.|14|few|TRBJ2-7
CASSVDAWDYEQYF
TGTGCCAGCAGCGTAGACGCTTGGGACTACGAGCAGTACTTC
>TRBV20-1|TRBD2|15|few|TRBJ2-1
CSARDHLAGDNEQFF
TGCAGTGCTAGAGATCACCTAGCGGGAGACAATGAGCAGTTCTTC
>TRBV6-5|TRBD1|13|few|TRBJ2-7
CASSYPGGYEQYF
TGTGCCAGCAGTTATCCAGGGGGCTACGAGCAGTACTTC
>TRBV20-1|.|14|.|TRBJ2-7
CSAGRDTIYYEQYF
TGCAGTGCTGGCCGGGACACTATATACTACGAGCAGTACTTC
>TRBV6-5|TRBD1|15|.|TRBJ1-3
CASSSGTGIGNTIYF
TGTGCCAGCAGTTCCGGGACAGGGATTGGAAACACCATATATTTT
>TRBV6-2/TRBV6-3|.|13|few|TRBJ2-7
CASSYRGYDEQYF
TGTGCCAGCAGTTATCGAGGGTACGACGAGCAGTACTTC
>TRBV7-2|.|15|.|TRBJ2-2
CASSERVFNTGELFF
TGTGCCAGCAGCGAACGGGTTTTCAACACCGGGGAGCTGTTTTTT
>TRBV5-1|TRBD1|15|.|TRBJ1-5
CASSLGDSPNQPQHF
TGCGCCAGCAGCTTGGGGGACAGTCCTAATCAGCCCCAGCATTTT
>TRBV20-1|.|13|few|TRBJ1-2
CSASPQGVGGYTF
TGCAGTGCTTCACCCCAAGGCGTTGGTGGCTACACCTTC
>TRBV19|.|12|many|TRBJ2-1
CASRSSYNEQFF
TGTGCCAGCCGAAGCTCCTACAATGAGCAGTTCTTC
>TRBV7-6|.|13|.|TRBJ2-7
CASSSFASYEQYF
TGTGCCAGCAGCTCCTTCGCCTCCTACGAGCAGTACTTC
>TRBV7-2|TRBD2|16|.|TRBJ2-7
CASSASLAASSYEQYF
TGTGCCAGCAGCGCGTCACTAGCGGCGAGCTCCTACGAGCAGTACTTC
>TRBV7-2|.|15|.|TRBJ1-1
CASTSDRRSNTEAFF
TGTGCCAGCACCTCCGACAGGCGCTCGAACACTGAAGCTTTCTTT
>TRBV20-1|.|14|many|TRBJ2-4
CSASKDSVGVVQYF
TGCAGTGCTAGTAAGGACAGCGTCGGGGTGGTTCAGTACTTC
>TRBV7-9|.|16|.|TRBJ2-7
CASSLAAPPPTYEQYF
TGTGCCAGCAGCTTAGCGGCTCCGCCCCCTACCTACGAGCAGTACTTC
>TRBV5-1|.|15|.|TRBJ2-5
CASSLGPAGKETQYF
TGCGCCAGCAGCTTGGGACCCGCCGGGAAAGAGACCCAGTACTTC